This TCR beta chain was observed in a study of regulatory T cells in long-lasting Graves disease. Construction of the TCR beta libraries employed iRepertoire HTBI primers in conjunction with Arm-PCR of CDR3 regions. Using its own MiXCR run on the multiplex PCR reads, TCRdb lists one record per CDR3 protein. The sample carries fewer than 550,000 distinct CDR3 sequences, 15% to 20% recorded once. A note on this clonotype: Antigen unknown. This may be a read error, as it is one base from a much larger clone.

The CDR3 extends over 13 amino acids. Time point reported: newly diagnosed GD, antithyroid drugs for less than 3 months. With RNA extracted from PBMCs as input, the TCR library was made. Study conclusions and caveats: Persistent disease preferred TRBV28, TRBJ1-2 and TRBJ2-5; new disease, TRBV20-1 and TRBJ2-1. For persistent Graves' patients, TCR diversity was lower than for newly diagnosed ones.

Another study also made use of these data, one on T cells in Graves' hyperthyroidism and ophthalmopathy. That study reports: Carried out on the TCR CDR3, a first-round RT-PCR used the HTBI primer set.

The chain joins TRBV12-3 or TRBV12-4 to TRBJ1-2; TRBD1 is a possible D gene (6 bases). Here the sequenced sample was peripheral blood mononuclear cells (PBMCs), taken at new diagnosis, from a patient treated with antithyroid drugs. The clonotype was recovered from a woman aged 35-65 years with Graves disease. DNA for the CDR3: TGTGCCAGCCGCACCCAGGGGTTCTATGACTACACCTTC. Its translation is CASRTQGFYDYTF.